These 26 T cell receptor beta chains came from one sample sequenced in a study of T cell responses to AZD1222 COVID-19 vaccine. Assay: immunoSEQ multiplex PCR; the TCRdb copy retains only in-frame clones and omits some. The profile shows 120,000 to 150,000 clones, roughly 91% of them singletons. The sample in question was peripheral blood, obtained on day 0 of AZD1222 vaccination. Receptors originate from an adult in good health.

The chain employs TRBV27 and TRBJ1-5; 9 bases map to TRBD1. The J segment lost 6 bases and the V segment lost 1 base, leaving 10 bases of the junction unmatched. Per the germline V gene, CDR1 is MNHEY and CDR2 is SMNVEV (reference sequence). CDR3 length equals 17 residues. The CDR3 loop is CASSLWGPQGAGQPQHF. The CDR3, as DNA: TGTGCCAGCAGTTTATGGGGACCACAGGGGGCAGGTCAGCCCCAGCATTTT.

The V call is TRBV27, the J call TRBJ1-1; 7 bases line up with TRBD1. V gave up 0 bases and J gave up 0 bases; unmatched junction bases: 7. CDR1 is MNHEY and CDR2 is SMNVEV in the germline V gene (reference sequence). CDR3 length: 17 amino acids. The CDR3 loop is CASSLSKTGRVNTEAFF. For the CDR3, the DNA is TGTGCCAGCAGTTTATCGAAGACAGGGCGCGTGAACACTGAAGCTTTCTTT.

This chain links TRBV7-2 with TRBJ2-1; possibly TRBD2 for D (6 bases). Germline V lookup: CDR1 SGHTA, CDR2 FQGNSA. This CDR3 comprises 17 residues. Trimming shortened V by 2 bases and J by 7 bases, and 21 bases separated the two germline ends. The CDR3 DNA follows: TGTGCCAGCAGCTTAAGGGTTAGGGCGGGAAGAGGGAATGAGCAGTTCTTC. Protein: CASSLRVRAGRGNEQFF. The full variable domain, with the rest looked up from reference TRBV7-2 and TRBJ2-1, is GAGVSQSPSNKVTEKGKDVELRCDPISGHTALYWYRQSLGQGLEFLIYFQGNSAPDKSGLPSDRFSAERTGGSVSTLTIQRTQQEDSAVYLCASSLRVRAGRGNEQFFGPGTRLTVL.

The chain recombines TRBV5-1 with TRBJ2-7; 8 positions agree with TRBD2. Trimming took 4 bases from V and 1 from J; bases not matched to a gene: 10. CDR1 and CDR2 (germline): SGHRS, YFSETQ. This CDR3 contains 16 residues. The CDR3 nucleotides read TGCGCCAGCAGCAAAGGCGGGGGGCCCCCTTCCTACGAGCAGTACTTC. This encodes CASSKGGGPPSYEQYF.

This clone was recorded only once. This CDR3 reads CASSRGPEGEQFF. CDR3 DNA sequence: TGTGCCAGCTCACGAGGACCCGAAGGTGAGCAGTTCTTC. The J gene is TRBJ2-1, the V gene TRBV18; D not resolved. The V gene lost 4 bases and the J gene lost 9 bases, with 13 bases spanning the gap. This CDR3 contains 13 residues. Germline V lookup: CDR1 KGHSH, CDR2 LQKENI.

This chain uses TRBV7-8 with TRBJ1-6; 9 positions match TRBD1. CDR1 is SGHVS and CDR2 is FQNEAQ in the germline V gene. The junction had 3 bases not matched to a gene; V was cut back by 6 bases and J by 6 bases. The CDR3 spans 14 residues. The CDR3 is CASRPGQGNSPLHF. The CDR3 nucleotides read TGTGCCAGCAGGCCGGGACAGGGTAATTCACCCCTCCACTTT.

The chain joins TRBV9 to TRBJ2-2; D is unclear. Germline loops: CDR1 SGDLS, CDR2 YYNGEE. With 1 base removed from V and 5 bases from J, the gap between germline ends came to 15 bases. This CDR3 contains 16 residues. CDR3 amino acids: CASSVKGNSGTGELFF. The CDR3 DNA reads TGTGCCAGCAGCGTAAAAGGAAATTCGGGTACCGGGGAGCTGTTTTTT.

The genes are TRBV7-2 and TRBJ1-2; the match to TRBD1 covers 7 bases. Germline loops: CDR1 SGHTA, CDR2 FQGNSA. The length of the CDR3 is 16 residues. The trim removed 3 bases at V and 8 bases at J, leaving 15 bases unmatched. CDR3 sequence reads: CASSFSPTGAGGGYTF. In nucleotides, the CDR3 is TGTGCCAGCAGCTTTTCCCCGACGGGGGCAGGGGGAGGCTACACCTTC.

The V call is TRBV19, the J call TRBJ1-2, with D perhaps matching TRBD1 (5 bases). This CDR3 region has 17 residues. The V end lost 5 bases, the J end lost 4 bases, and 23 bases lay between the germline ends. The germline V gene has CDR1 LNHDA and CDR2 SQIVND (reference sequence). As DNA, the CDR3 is TGTGCCAGTAGTTCTTCTACCGGGACGGGGAACCTCTATGGCTACACCTTC. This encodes CASSSSTGTGNLYGYTF. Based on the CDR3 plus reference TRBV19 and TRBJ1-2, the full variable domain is DGGITQSPKYLFRKEGQNVTLSCEQNLNHDAMYWYRQDPGQGLRLIYYSQIVNDFQKGDIAEGYSVSREKKESFPLTVTSAQKNPTAFYLCASSSSTGTGNLYGYTFGSGTRLTVV.

CDR3 coding DNA: TGTGCCAGCAGTATCCGGGACAGGGGGACAACCACCGGGGAGCTGTTTTTT. Protein product: CASSIRDRGTTTGELFF. The gene calls are TRBV6-2 or TRBV6-3 and TRBJ2-2, with 11 nucleotides matching TRBD1. The length of the CDR3 is 17 residues. V was pared by 5 bases and J by 4 bases, with 9 bases of the junction left unmatched. Germline lookup yields CDR1 MNHEY and CDR2 SVGEGT.

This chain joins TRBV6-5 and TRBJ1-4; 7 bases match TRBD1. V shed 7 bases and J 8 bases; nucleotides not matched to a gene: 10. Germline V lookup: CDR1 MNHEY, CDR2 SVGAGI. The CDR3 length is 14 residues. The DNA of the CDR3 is TGTGCCAGCAAGGGAGACAGGGCTGGGGAAAAACTGTTTTTT. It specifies CASKGDRAGEKLFF.

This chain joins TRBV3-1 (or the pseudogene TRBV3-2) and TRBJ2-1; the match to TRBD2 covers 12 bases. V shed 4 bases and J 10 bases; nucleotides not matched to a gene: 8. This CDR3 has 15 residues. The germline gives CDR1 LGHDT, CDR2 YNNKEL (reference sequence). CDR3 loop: CASSLSSGGGREQFF. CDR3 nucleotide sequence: TGTGCCAGCAGCCTCTCTAGCGGGGGGGGCAGGGAGCAGTTCTTC.

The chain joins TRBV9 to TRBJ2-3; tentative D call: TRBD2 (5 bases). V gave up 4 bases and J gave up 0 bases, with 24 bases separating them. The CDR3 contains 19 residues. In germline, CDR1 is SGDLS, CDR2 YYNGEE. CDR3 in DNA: TGTGCCAGCAGCCCTAGTCCAGCGTTCTCTAGCAGTAGCACAGATACGCAGTATTTT. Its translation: CASSPSPAFSSSSTDTQYF. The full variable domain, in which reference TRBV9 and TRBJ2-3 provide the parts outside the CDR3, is DSGVTQTPKHLITATGQRVTLRCSPRSGDLSVYWYQQSLDQGLQFLIQYYNGEERAKGNILERFSAQQFPDLHSELNLSSLELGDSALYFCASSPSPAFSSSSTDTQYFGPGTRLTVL.

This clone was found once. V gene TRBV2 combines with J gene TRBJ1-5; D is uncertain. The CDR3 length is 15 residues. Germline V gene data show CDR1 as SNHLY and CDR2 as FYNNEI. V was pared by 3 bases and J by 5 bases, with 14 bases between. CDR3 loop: CASSERLYSDQPQHF. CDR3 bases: TGTGCCAGCAGTGAGAGGCTTTATTCTGATCAGCCCCAGCATTTT.

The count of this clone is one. The chain's CDR3 is CASSPGGANYGYTF. The CDR3 DNA is TGTGCCAGCTCACCGGGAGGAGCTAACTATGGCTACACCTTC. The genes are TRBV18 and TRBJ1-2; D unclear. The CDR3 covers 14 residues. Germline CDR1 and CDR2: KGHSH and LQKENI. Trimming cost V 3 bases and J 0 bases, with 8 bases left between them.

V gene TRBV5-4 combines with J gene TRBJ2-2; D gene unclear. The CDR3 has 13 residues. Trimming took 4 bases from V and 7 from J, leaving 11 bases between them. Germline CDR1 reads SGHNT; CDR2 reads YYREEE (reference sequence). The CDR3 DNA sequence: TGTGCCAGCAGCCCTGACCCGTTCGGGGAGCTGTTTTTT. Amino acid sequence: CASSPDPFGELFF.

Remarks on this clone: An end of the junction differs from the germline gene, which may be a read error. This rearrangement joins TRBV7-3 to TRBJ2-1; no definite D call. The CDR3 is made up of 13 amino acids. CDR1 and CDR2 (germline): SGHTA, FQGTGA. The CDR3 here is CASSLNSYNEQFF. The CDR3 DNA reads TGTGCCAGCAGTTTAAACTCCTACAATGAGCAGTTCTTC.

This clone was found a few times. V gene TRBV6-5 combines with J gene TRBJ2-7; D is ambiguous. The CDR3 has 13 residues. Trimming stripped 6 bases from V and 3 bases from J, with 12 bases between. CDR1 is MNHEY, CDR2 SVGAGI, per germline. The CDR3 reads CASSPNDNYEQYF. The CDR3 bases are TGTGCCAGCAGCCCGAATGACAACTACGAGCAGTACTTC.

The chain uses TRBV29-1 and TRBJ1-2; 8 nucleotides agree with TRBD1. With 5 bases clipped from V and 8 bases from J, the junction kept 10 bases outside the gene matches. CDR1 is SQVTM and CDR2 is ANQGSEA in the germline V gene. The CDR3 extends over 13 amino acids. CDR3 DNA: TGCAGCGTTTATCCACAGGGGGTAGGCGGCTACACCTTC. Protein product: CSVYPQGVGGYTF.

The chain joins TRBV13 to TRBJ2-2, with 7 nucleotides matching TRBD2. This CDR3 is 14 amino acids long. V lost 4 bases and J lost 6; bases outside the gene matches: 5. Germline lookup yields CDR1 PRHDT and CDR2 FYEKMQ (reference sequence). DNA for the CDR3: TGTGCCAGCAGCTCGTGGACTAGTCCCGGGGAGCTGTTTTTT. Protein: CASSSWTSPGELFF.

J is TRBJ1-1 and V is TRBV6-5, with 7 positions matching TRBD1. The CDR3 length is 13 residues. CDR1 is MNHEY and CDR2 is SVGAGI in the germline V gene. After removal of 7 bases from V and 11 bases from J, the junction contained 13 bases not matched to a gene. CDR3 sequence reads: CASKLTGNGGAFF. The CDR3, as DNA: TGTGCCAGCAAACTGACAGGGAACGGAGGGGCTTTCTTT.

CDR3 DNA sequence: TGTGCCAGCAGCCTGAGTGGAGGAGGCTATGGCTACACCTTC. This translates into CASSLSGGGYGYTF. V usage is TRBV9 and J usage is TRBJ1-2; D gene ambiguous. CDR3 length: 14 residues. The germline V and J ends were trimmed by 4 bases and 4 bases, with 14 bases remaining between them. The germline gives CDR1 SGDLS, CDR2 YYNGEE.

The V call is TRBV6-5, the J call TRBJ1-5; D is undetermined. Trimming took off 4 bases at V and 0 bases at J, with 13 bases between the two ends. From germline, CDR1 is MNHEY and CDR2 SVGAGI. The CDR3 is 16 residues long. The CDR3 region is CASSSRSTYSNQPQHF. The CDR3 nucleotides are TGTGCCAGCAGTTCCAGGTCCACGTATAGCAATCAGCCCCAGCATTTT.

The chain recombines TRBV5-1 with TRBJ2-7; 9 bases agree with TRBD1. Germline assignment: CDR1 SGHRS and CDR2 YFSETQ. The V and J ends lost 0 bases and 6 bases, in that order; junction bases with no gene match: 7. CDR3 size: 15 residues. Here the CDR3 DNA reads TGCGCCAGCAGCTTGGGCGACAGGGGGTTTCGCGAGCAGTACTTC. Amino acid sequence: CASSLGDRGFREQYF.

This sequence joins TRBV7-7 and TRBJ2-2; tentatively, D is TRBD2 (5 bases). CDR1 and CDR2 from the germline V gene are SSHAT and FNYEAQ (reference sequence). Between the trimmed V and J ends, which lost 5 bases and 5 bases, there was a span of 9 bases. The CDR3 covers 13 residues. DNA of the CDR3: TGTGCCAGCAGCCCCCCGGGAACCGGGGAGCTGTTTTTT. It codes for CASSPPGTGELFF. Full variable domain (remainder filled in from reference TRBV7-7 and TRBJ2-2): GAGVSQSPRYKVTKRGQDVTLRCDPISSHATLYWYQQALGQGPEFLTYFNYEAQPDKSGLPSDRFSAERPEGSISTLTIQRTEQRDSAMYRCASSPPGTGELFFGEGSRLTVL.

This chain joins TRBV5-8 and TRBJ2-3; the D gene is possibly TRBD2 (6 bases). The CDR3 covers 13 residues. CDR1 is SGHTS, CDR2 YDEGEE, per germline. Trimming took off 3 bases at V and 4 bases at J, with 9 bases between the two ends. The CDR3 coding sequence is TGTGCCAGCAGCTGGCGGGGCGCAGATACGCAGTATTTT. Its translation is CASSWRGADTQYF.